This T cell receptor (beta chain) was observed in a study of blood T cell repertoires in COVID-19. Remarks on this clone: At one end the junction does not follow the germline gene, possibly because of a read error.

TCRdb's copy holds only in-frame clones and misses some; the assay was immunoSEQ multiplex PCR. The table includes more than 350,000 clones, around 91% detected once. Germline loops: CDR1 PRHDT, CDR2 FYEKMQ (reference sequence). The CDR3 consists of 14 residues. Symptom resolution, clearance, or two negative PCRs marked donors in Cohort 3 as recovered. This rearrangement joins TRBV13 to TRBJ1-5; 7 bases match TRBD1. The source is a man aged 18 to 29 who had recovered from COVID-19. Sequencing was carried out using PBMCs or T cells enriched from blood (not recorded which). CDR3 amino acids: CASSLGTGNPPQHF. The DNA of the CDR3 is TGTGCCAGCAGCTTAGGGACAGGGAATCCGCCCCAGCATTTT.